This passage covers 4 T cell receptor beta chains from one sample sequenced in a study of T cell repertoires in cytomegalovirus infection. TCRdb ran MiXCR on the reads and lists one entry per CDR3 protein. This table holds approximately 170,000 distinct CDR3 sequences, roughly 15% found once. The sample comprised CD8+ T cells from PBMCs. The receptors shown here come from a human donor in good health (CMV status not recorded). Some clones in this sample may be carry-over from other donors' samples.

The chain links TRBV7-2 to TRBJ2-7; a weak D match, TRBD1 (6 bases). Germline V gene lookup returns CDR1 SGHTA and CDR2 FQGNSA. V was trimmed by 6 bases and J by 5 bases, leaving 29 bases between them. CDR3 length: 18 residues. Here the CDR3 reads CASSLRFRGVTFPHEQYF. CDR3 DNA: TGTGCCAGCAGTCTTAGATTCAGGGGAGTTACGTTCCCCCACGAGCAGTACTTC.

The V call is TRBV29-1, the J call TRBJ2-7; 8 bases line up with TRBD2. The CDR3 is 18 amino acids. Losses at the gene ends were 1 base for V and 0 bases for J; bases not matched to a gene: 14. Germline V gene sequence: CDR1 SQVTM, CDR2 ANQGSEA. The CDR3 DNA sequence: TGCAGCGTTGAAGCCCTCGTCTCGGGAGGGTTGAGCTCCTACGAGCAGTACTTC. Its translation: CSVEALVSGGLSSYEQYF.

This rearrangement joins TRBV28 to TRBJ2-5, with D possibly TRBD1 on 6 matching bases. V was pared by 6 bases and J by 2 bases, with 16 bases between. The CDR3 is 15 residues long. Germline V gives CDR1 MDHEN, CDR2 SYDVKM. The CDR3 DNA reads TGTGCCAGCAGGGGCACAGGGCCCGTTCAAGAGACCCAGTACTTC. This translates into CASRGTGPVQETQYF. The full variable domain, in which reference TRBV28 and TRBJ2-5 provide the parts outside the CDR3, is DVKVTQSSRYLVKRTGEKVFLECVQDMDHENMFWYRQDPGLGLRLIYFSYDVKMKEKGDIPEGYSVSREKKERFSLILESASTNQTSMYLCASRGTGPVQETQYFGPGTRLLVL.

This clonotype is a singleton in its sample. Written as DNA, the CDR3 is TGTGCCAGCGGGGTCGGGACTGAAGCTTTCTTT. It codes for CASGVGTEAFF. The gene calls are TRBV6-1 and TRBJ1-1; D call uncertain. This CDR3 is built from 11 residues. The germline V gene encodes CDR1 MNHNS and CDR2 SASEGT. Trimming cost V 8 bases and J 5 bases, with 9 bases left between them.